The clone carrying this T cell receptor beta chain was observed at least ten times. Its antigen remains unknown. These data belong to a study of glioma-infiltrating T cells. Study-wide points: Gliomas, especially low-grade, showed above-expected tissue-blood divergence; non-neoplastic patients showed below. Only very few CDR3 sequences appeared in both tissue and blood.

The iRepertoire nested amplicon-rescue multiplex PCR amplified TCR alpha and beta CDR3s from RNA. Via MiXCR, TCRdb re-called the multiplex PCR reads, giving one row per CDR3 protein. The table lists 150,000 to 200,000 distinct CDR3 sequences, under 55% of them singletons. This clonotype originated in a human donor with low-grade glioma or glioblastoma, undergoing nonglioma brain surgery, or in good health (not recorded which). Sequenced input: glioma tissue, nonneoplastic brain tissue, or PBMCs (not recorded which).

This chain's CDR3 is CASRRGRSGYRKDTQYF. The CDR3 coding sequence is TGTGCCAGCCGGCGGGGGAGGTCGGGTTATCGCAAAGATACGCAGTATTTT. The chain employs TRBV7-2 and TRBJ2-3; 7 bases align to TRBD2. The germline CDR1 and CDR2 sequences are SGHTA and FQGNSA. This CDR3 comprises 17 residues. J gave up 5 bases and V 8 bases, and 19 bases lay outside the gene matches.